A selection of T cell receptor beta chains follows, all from one sample in a study of blood T cell repertoires in COVID-19. Measured with immunoSEQ multiplex PCR; TCRdb has only the in-frame clones, and not every one. The table lists 200,000 to 300,000 clones, 85% of them singletons. Sequencing was carried out using peripheral blood. These receptors were taken from a woman between 55 and 75 years old with active or convalescent COVID-19. Both conserved end residues are trimmed from each CDR3. Not every row has a clone size; where given, it reads once, few, many or a size class.

size: .
V: TRBV3-1/TRBV3-2
J: TRBJ2-3
CDR3: ASSQDPGISTDTQY

size: .
V: TRBV29-1
J: TRBJ1-1
CDR3: SVAEGGNTEAF

size: .
V: TRBV19
J: TRBJ1-4
CDR3: ASSMELPNEKLF

size: .
V: TRBV7-8
J: TRBJ1-5
CDR3: ASSLKREGPPNQPQH

size: .
V: TRBV7-5
J: TRBJ2-3
CDR3: ARSRRGNTDTQY

size: .
V: TRBV5-1
J: TRBJ2-7
CDR3: ASSLEGTEVDEQY

size: .
V: TRBV27
J: TRBJ2-6
CDR3: ASSREPGANVLT

size: .
V: TRBV7-8
J: TRBJ1-5
CDR3: ASSLESDGVRNQPQH

size: .
V: TRBV5-1
J: TRBJ2-5
CDR3: ASSLVRQGAGETQY

size: .
V: TRBV11-2
J: TRBJ1-1
CDR3: ASSLATTMNTEAF

size: .
V: TRBV30
J: TRBJ1-1
CDR3: AWTGAGGGGEAF

size: once
V: TRBV24-1
J: TRBJ2-5
CDR3: ATSDLLRGETQY

size: few
V: TRBV7-6
J: TRBJ1-6
CDR3: ASSLTGGSYNSPLH

size: once
V: TRBV10-3
J: TRBJ2-6
CDR3: AISEYGGETSGANVLT

size: .
V: TRBV7-9
J: TRBJ1-4
CDR3: ASSLATDRAGEKLF

size: few
V: TRBV3-1/TRBV3-2
J: TRBJ2-3
CDR3: ASSHNSGSSDTQY

size: .
V: TRBV29-1
J: TRBJ1-2
CDR3: SVERGTGGRYGYT

size: .
V: TRBV4-2
J: TRBJ1-5
CDR3: ASSPGTGGVEPQH

size: .
V: TRBV4-2
J: TRBJ1-6
CDR3: ASSQDRGVPPLH

size: .
V: TRBV18
J: TRBJ1-1
CDR3: ASSPGQDRNTEAF

size: .
V: TRBV10-2
J: TRBJ1-1
CDR3: ASRGTGTYTEAF

size: .
V: TRBV3-1/TRBV3-2
J: TRBJ2-3
CDR3: ASSLLAGGTDTQY